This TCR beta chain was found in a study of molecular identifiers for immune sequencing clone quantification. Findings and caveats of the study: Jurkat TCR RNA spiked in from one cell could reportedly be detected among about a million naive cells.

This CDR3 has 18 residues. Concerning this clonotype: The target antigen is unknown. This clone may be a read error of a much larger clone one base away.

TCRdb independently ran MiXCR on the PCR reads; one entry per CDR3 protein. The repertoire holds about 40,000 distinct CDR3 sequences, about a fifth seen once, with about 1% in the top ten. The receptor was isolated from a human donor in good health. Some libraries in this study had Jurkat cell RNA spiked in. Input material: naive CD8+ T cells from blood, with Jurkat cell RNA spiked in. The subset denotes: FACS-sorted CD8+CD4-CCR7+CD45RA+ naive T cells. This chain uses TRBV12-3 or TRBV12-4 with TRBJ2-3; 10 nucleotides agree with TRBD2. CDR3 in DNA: TGTGCCAGCGGTTTTAATCCCGGACTAGCGGTGAGCACAGATACGCAGTATTTT. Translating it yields CASGFNPGLAVSTDTQYF.